This paragraph covers one TCR beta chain sequence. The antigen is unknown. The data originate from a study of long-term antiretroviral therapy in people with HIV. About the study: The oldest specimens predate the 2015 immediate-ART recommendation by about a decade. Study-level findings and limits: Across all time points, the repertoire was dominated by clones that expanded before ART. The study found narrower CDR3 length ranges in HIV repertoires than in controls.

Germline V CDR1 and CDR2: SGHRS, YFSETQ. This CDR3 comprises 14 residues. V shed 1 base and J shed 3 bases, with 9 bases lying between them. The assay, immunoSEQ v3.0, was run at survey level. Only in-frame clones appear in the TCRdb table, and some are missing; sequencing was by immunoSEQ multiplex PCR. The sample lists under 20,000 clones, 75% to 90% occurring once. The rearrangement joins TRBV5-1 to TRBJ2-3, with D maybe TRBD1 (5 bases). This sample comprised unsorted PBMCs, obtained 4.2 years after starting antiretroviral therapy. This TCR came from a man between 50 and 59 years old with HIV. This chain's CDR3 is CASSLTQVTDTQYF. CDR3 bases: TGCGCCAGCAGCTTGACACAGGTGACAGATACGCAGTATTTT.